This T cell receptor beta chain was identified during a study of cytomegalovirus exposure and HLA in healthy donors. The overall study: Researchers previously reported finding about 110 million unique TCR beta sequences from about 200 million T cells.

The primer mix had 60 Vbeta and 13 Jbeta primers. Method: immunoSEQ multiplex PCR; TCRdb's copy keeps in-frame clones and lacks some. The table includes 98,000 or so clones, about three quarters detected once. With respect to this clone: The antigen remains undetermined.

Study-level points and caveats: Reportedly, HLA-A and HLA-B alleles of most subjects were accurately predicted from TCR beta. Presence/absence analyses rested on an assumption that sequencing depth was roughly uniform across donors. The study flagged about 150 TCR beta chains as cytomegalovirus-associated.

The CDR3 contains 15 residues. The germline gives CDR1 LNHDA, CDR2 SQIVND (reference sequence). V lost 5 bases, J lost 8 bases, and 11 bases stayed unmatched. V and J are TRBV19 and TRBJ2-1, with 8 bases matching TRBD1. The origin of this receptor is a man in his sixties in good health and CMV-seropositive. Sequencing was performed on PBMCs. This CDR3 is CASSAQDRVIDEQFF. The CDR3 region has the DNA TGTGCCAGTAGTGCGCAGGACAGGGTAATAGATGAGCAGTTCTTC.